Sequencing of this T cell receptor (beta chain) was carried out in a study of T cells expressing NK-cell markers. About this clonotype: Its antigen remains unknown.

Findings and limits, study-wide: Dominant NKG2C+ clonotypes accounted for roughly 1.0-8% of CD8+ T cells in a handful of donors. Whether expanded NKG2C+ T cell clones were HCMV-specific remained unclear.

Reprocessing the 5' RACE reads, TCRdb reports a single entry for every CDR3 protein and omits DNA. The repertoire shows about 260,000 distinct CDR3 sequences; the top ten hold 0.39%. The CDR3 spans 15 residues. Germline-derived CDR1 and CDR2 are SGHRS and YFSETQ. The sequence was collected from a man younger than 35 in good health. This chain links TRBV5-1 with TRBJ1-3. The sequenced sample was blood T cells: a sorted CD56 or NKG2C T cell subset, CD4+ or CD8+ T cells, or bulk PBMC T cells (not recorded which). The CDR3 loop is CASSSRFSRGNTIYF.